One T cell receptor beta chain is described in this entry. What it binds is not known. The V end was cut by 4 bases, the J end by 0 bases, with 7 bases between. CDR1 and CDR2 from the germline V gene are MNHEY and SVGAGI. There are 15 residues in the CDR3. This record comes from a study of T cell clonotyping in hematopoietic cell transplantation. Overall study findings and caveats: After transplant, recipient diversity fell while pathologically expanded clonotypes grew through day 180. Higher Inverse Simpson Index values in graft donor and pretransplant recipient predicted broader posttransplant TCR diversity.

Sequenced by immunoSEQ multiplex PCR; TCRdb stores in-frame clones only, minus some. The data hold 35,000 to 45,000 clones, with over 70% observed a single time. This chain joins TRBV6-5 and TRBJ2-6, with no clear D. Sequencing was done on a sample of peripheral blood mononuclear cells. This TCR was recovered from a woman aged 35 to 49 in good health. Some clones in this sample may be carry-over from other donors' samples. The CDR3 region is CASSSRYSGANVLTF. The CDR3 DNA reads TGTGCCAGCAGTTCTCGTTACTCTGGGGCCAACGTCCTGACTTTC.